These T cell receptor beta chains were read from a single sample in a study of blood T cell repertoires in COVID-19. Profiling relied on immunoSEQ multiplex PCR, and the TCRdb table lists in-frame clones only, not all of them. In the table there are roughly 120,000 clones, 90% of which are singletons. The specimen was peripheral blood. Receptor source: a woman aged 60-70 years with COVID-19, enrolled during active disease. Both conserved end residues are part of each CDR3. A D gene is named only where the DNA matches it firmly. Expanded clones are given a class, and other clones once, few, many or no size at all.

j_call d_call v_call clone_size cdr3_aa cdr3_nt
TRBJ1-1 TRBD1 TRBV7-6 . CASSLVARGLRGSGAFF TGTGCCAGCAGCTTAGTGGCCAGGGGGCTCCGCGGAAGCGGAGCTTTCTTT
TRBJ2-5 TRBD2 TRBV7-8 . CASSLLAGEVETQYF TGTGCCAGCAGCCTACTAGCGGGGGAGGTAGAGACCCAGTACTTC
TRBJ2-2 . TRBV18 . CASSPSGAGELFF TGTGCCAGCTCACCGTCAGGGGCCGGGGAGCTGTTTTTT
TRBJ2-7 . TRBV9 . CASSSNTGGFGEQYF TGTGCCAGCAGCTCTAACACGGGTGGTTTTGGGGAGCAGTACTTC
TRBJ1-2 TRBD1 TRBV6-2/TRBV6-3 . CASSLDRELNYGYTF TGTGCCAGCAGTTTGGACAGGGAACTCAACTATGGCTACACCTTC
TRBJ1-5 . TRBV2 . CASSVEGQSNQPQHF TGTGCCAGCAGTGTGGAGGGCCAGAGCAATCAGCCCCAGCATTTT
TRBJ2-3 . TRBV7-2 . CASSGADTQYF TGTGCCAGCAGCGGAGCAGATACGCAGTATTTT
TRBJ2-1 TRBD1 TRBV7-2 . CASSPDRGAYNEQFF TGTGCCAGCAGCCCCGACAGGGGCGCCTACAATGAGCAGTTCTTC
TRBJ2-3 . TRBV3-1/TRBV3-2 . CASSQLRTDTQYF TGTGCCAGCAGCCAATTGAGGACAGATACGCAGTATTTT
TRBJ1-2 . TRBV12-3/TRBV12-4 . CASSLSGRYGYTF TGTGCCAGCAGTTTGTCAGGTCGATATGGCTACACCTTC
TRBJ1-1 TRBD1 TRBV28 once CASTHRQGSPSNTEAFF TGTGCCAGCACCCATCGACAGGGCTCCCCGTCGAACACTGAAGCTTTCTTT
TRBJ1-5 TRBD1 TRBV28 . CASSSGQGVWRTIQPQHF TGTGCCAGCAGTTCCGGACAGGGGGTCTGGAGGACAATCCAGCCCCAGCATTTT
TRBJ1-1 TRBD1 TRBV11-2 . CASSLVRGRNTEAFF TGTGCCAGCAGCTTAGTGAGGGGGCGGAACACTGAAGCTTTCTTT
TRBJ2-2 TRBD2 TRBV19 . CASSRLAGDGELFF TGTGCCAGTAGCCGACTAGCGGGGGACGGGGAGCTGTTTTTT
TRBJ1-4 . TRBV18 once CASSPGATNEKLFF TGTGCCAGCTCACCAGGAGCAACTAATGAAAAACTGTTTTTT
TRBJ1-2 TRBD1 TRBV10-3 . CAISESGTGYSANYGYTF TGTGCCATCAGTGAGTCAGGGACAGGTTACTCGGCTAACTATGGCTACACCTTC
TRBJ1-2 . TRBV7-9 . CASSPDSRVGYTF TGTGCCAGCAGCCCGGATAGCAGGGTCGGCTACACCTTC
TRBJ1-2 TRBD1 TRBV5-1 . CASSPGTADYGYTF TGCGCCAGCAGCCCCGGGACAGCCGACTATGGCTACACCTTC
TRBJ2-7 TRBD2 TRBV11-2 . CASSSGLRAYEQYF TGTGCCAGCAGCTCGGGACTAAGAGCCTACGAGCAGTACTTC
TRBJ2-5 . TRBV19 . CASAERQETQYF TGTGCCAGTGCGGAACGGCAAGAGACCCAGTACTTC
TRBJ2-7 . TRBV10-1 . CASSEPTAYEQYF TGCGCCAGCAGTGAGCCCACTGCCTACGAGCAGTACTTC
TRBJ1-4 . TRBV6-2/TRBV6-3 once CASSVQGNVNEKLFF TGTGCCAGCAGTGTCCAGGGAAATGTTAATGAAAAACTGTTTTTT
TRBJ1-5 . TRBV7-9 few CASSLAGEGQPQHF TGTGCCAGCAGCTTAGCAGGGGAGGGTCAGCCCCAGCATTTT
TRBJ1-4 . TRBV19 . CASSRWGGREEKLFF TGTGCCAGTAGTCGATGGGGGGGGCGAGAGGAAAAACTGTTTTTT
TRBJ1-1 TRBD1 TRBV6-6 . CASSYGQGARNTEAFF TGTGCCAGCAGTTACGGACAGGGGGCGAGGAACACTGAAGCTTTCTTT
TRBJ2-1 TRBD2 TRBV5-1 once CASSSLAGGGTYNEQFF TGCGCCAGCAGCTCCCTAGCGGGGGGCGGTACCTACAATGAGCAGTTCTTC
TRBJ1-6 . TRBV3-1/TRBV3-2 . CASSQRANSPLHF TGTGCCAGCAGCCAGAGGGCTAATTCACCCCTCCACTTT
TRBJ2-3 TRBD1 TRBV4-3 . CASSRGQDPSTDTQYF TGCGCCAGCAGCCGCGGACAGGATCCTAGCACAGATACGCAGTATTTT
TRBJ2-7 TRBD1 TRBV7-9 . CASSLGQGAIYEQYF TGTGCCAGCAGCCTGGGACAGGGAGCGATCTACGAGCAGTACTTC
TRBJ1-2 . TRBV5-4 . CASSLAPSVGYGYTF TGTGCCAGCAGCTTGGCCCCTAGTGTGGGCTATGGCTACACCTTC
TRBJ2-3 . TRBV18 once CASSPERTVGTDTQYF TGTGCCAGCTCGCCGGAACGGACAGTCGGCACAGATACGCAGTATTTT
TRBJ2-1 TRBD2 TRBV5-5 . CASSFRLAGGPGSREQFF TGTGCCAGCAGCTTCAGACTAGCGGGGGGGCCCGGTAGTCGTGAGCAGTTCTTC
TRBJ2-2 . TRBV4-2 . CASSQAGTNTGELFF TGTGCCAGCAGCCAAGCCGGGACGAACACCGGGGAGCTGTTTTTT
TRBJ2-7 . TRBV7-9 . CASSMVVREQYF TGTGCCAGCAGCATGGTGGTGCGGGAGCAGTACTTC
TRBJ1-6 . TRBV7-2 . CASSLVLGADSPLHF TGTGCCAGCAGCTTAGTCCTGGGGGCGGATTCACCCCTCCACTTT
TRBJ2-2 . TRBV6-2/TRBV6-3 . CASSYSSRSLPGELFF TGTGCCAGCAGTTACTCGTCTAGATCGCTCCCCGGGGAGCTGTTTTTT
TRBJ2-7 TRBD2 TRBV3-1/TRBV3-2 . CASSQVPELAGYYEQYF TGTGCCAGCAGCCAAGTTCCCGAGCTAGCGGGGTACTACGAGCAGTACTTC
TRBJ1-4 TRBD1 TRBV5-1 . CASSRDRANEKLFF TGCGCCAGCAGCAGGGACAGGGCGAATGAAAAACTGTTTTTT
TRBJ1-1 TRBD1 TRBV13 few CASSLVRTGPMNTEAFF TGTGCCAGCAGCTTAGTTAGGACAGGGCCCATGAACACTGAAGCTTTCTTT
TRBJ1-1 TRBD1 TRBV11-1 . CASSKDRASGAEAFF TGTGCCAGCAGCAAGGACAGGGCCAGTGGGGCTGAAGCTTTCTTT
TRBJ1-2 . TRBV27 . CASGAARNGYTF TGTGCCTCAGGGGCAGCCAGAAATGGCTACACCTTC
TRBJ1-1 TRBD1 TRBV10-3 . CAISGTGGNTEAFF TGTGCCATCAGTGGGACAGGGGGGAACACTGAAGCTTTCTTT
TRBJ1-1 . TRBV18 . CASSSGYSSVAFF TGTGCCAGCTCATCAGGGTATTCTTCCGTAGCTTTCTTT
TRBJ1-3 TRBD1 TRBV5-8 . CASSFTTGSGNTIYF TGTGCCAGCAGCTTCACGACAGGGTCTGGAAACACCATATATTTT
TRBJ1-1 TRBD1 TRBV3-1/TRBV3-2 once CASRGWDSNTEAFF TGTGCCAGCAGAGGGTGGGACAGCAACACTGAAGCTTTCTTT
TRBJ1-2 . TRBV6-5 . CASSYSGGLYYGYTF TGTGCCAGCAGTTACTCGGGGGGGCTGTACTATGGCTACACCTTC
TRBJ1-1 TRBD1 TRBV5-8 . CASSLRGTGPERAFF TGTGCCAGCAGCTTGAGAGGGACAGGCCCCGAGAGGGCTTTCTTT
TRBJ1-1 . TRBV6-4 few CASRPSGLYTEAFF TGTGCCAGCAGACCTTCAGGGCTATACACTGAAGCTTTCTTT
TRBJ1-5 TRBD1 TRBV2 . CASGEQGAGNQPQHF TGTGCCAGCGGGGAACAGGGGGCTGGCAATCAGCCCCAGCATTTT